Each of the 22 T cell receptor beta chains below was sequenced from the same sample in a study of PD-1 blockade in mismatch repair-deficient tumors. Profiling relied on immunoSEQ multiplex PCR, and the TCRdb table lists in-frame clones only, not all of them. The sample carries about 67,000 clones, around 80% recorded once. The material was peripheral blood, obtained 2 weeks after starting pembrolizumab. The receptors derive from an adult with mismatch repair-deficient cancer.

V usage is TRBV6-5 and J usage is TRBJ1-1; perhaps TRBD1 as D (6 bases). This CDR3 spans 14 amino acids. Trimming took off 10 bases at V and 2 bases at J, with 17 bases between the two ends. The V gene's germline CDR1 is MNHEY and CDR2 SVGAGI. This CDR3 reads CATLRGYDNTEAFF. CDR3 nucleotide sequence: TGTGCCACCCTCAGGGGTTATGACAACACTGAAGCTTTCTTT.

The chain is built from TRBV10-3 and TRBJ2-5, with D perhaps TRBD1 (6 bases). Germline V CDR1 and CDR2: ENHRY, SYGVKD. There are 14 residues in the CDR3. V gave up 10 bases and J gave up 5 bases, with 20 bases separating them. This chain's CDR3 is CATRPKGGEETQYF. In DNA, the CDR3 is TGTGCCACCAGGCCTAAAGGGGGAGAGGAGACCCAGTACTTC.

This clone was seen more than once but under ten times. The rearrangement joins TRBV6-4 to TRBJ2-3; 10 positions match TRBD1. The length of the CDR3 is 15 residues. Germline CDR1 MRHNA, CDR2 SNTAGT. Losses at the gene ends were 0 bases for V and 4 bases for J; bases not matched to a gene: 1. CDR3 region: CASSDSTGGADTQYF. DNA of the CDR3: TGTGCCAGCAGTGACTCGACAGGGGGCGCAGATACGCAGTATTTT.

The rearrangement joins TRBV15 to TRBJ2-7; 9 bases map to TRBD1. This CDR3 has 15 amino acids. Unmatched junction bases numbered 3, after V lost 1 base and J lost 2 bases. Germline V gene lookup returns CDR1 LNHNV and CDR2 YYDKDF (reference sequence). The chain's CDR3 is CATSRGQGVAYEQYF. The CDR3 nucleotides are TGTGCCACCAGCAGAGGACAGGGGGTAGCCTACGAGCAGTACTTC.

CDR3 coding DNA: TGTGCCAGCAGCCAAGATCTAGCGGGGGAGCTGTTTTTT. This encodes CASSQDLAGELFF. The gene calls are TRBV14 and TRBJ2-2; maybe TRBD2 (6 bases). The germline V gene encodes CDR1 SGHDN and CDR2 FVKESK. Trimming removed 0 bases from V and 8 bases from J, with 7 bases in between. The length of the CDR3 is 13 residues.

The CDR3 nucleotides are TGTGCCAGTAGCAAATACGTGATCGGCAATCAGCCCCAGCATTTT. It codes for CASSKYVIGNQPQHF. This chain joins TRBV19 and TRBJ1-5, with D unresolved. Germline V gene data show CDR1 as LNHDA and CDR2 as SQIVND (reference sequence). Deletions cut 6 bases from V and 2 bases from J, with 14 bases between. CDR3 length equals 15 residues.

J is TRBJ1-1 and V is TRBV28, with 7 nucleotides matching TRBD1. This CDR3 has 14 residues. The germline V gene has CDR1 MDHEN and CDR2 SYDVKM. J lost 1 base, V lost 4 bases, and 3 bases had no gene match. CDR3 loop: CASSSTGWNTEAFF. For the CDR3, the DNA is TGTGCCAGCAGTTCGACAGGGTGGAACACTGAAGCTTTCTTT.

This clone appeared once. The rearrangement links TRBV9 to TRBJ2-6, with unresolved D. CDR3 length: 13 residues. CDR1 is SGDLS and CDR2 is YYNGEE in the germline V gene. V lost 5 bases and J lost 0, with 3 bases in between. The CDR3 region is CASRRSGANVLTF. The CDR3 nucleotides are TGTGCCAGCAGACGCTCTGGGGCCAACGTCCTGACTTTC.

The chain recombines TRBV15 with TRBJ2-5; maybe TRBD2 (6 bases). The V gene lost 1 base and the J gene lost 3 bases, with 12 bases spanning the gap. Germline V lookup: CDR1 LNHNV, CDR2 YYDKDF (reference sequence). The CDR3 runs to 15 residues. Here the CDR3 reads CATSRVGTVKETQYF. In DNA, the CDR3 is TGTGCCACCAGCAGAGTTGGGACTGTGAAAGAGACCCAGTACTTC.

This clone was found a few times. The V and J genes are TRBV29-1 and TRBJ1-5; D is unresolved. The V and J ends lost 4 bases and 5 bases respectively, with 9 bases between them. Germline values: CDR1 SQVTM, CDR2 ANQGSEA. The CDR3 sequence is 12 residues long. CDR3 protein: CSVGDSDQPQHF. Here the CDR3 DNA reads TGCAGCGTTGGTGATTCCGATCAGCCCCAGCATTTT.

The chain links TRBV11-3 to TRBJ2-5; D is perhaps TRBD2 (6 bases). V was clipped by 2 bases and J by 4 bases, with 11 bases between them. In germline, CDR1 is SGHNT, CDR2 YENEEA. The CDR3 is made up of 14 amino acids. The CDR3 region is CASSLLGGRETQYF. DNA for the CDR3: TGTGCCAGCAGCTTACTCGGAGGGCGAGAGACCCAGTACTTC.

In DNA form, the CDR3 reads TGTGCCAGCTCACCCTCTAAATCCGGTCGGGAGCAGTTCTTC. Translating gives CASSPSKSGREQFF. The V gene is TRBV18, the J gene TRBJ2-1, with D hard to call. Between the trimmed V and J ends, which lost 3 bases and 10 bases, there was a span of 16 bases. CDR1 is KGHSH, CDR2 LQKENI, per germline. This CDR3 spans 14 amino acids.

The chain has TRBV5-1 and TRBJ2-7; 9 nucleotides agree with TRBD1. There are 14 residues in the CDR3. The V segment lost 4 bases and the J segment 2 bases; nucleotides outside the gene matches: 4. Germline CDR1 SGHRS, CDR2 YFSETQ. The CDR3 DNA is TGCGCCAGCAGCATGGGACAGGGCACCTACGAGCAGTACTTC. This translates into CASSMGQGTYEQYF. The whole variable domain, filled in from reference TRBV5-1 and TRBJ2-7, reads KAGVTQTPRYLIKTRGQQVTLSCSPISGHRSVSWYQQTPGQGLQFLFEYFSETQRNKGNFPGRFSGRQFSNSRSEMNVSTLELGDSALYLCASSMGQGTYEQYFGPGTRLTVT.

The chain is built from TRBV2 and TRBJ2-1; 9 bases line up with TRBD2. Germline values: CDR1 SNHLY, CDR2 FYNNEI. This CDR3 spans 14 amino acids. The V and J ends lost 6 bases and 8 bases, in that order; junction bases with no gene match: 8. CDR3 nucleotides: TGTGCCAGCAGCGGACTAGCGACCAGGCATGAGCAGTTCTTC. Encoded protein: CASSGLATRHEQFF.

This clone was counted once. CDR3 DNA: TGTGCCAGCAGCTCGAGCTCCTACGAGCAGTACTTC. The encoded protein is CASSSSSYEQYF. The chain uses TRBV7-3 and TRBJ2-7; D is unclear. Trimming removed 4 bases from V and 0 bases from J, with 4 bases in between. This CDR3 spans 12 amino acids. Per germline, CDR1 SGHTA and CDR2 FQGTGA.

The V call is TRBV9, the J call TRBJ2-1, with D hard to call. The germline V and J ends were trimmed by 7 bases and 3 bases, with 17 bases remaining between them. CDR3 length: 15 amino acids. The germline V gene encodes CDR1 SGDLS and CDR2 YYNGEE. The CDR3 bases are TGTGCCAGCTCTCTCGGAGAGAGTGGCTACAATGAGCAGTTCTTC. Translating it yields CASSLGESGYNEQFF.

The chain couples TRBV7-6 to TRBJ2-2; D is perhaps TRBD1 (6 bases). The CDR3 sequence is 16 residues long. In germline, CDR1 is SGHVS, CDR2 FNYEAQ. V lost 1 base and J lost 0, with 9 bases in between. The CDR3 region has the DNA TGTGCCAGCAGCTTAGGTCAGGGGACGAACACCGGGGAGCTGTTTTTT. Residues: CASSLGQGTNTGELFF.

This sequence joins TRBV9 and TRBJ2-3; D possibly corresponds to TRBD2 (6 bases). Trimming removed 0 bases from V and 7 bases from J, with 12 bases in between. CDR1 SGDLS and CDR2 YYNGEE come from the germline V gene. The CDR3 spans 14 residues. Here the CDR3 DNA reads TGTGCCAGCAGCGTAGCGGGAGAGAGGTATACGCAGTATTTT. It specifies CASSVAGERYTQYF.

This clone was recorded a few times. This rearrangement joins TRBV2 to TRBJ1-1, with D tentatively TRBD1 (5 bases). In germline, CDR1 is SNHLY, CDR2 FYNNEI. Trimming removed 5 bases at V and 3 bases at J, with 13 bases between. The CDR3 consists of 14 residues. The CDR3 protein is CASSSSGGDTEAFF. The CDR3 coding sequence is TGTGCCAGCAGTTCTTCCGGGGGGGACACTGAAGCTTTCTTT.

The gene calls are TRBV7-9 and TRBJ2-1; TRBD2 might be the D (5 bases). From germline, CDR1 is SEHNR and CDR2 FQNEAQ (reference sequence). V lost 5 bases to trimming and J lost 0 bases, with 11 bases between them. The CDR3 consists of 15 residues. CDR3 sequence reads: CASSPLSGSYNEQFF. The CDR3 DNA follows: TGTGCCAGCAGCCCACTAAGCGGCTCCTACAATGAGCAGTTCTTC.

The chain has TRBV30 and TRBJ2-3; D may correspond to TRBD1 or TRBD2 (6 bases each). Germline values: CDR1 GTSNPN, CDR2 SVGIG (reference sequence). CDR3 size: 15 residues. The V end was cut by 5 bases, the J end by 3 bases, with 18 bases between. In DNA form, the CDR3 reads TGTGCCTGGGGTCGGGGGCGAGGGGAGACAGATACGCAGTATTTT. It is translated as CAWGRGRGETDTQYF.

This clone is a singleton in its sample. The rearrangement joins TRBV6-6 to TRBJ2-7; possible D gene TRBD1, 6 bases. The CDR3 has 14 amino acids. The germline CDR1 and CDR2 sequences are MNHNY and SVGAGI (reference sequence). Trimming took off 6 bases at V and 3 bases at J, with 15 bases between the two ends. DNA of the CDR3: TGTGCCAGCAGCTTAGACAGGACAGACTACGAGCAGTACTTC. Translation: CASSLDRTDYEQYF.